Below are 29 T cell receptor beta chains sequenced from a single sample in a study of cytomegalovirus exposure and HLA in healthy donors. Assay used: immunoSEQ multiplex PCR; TCRdb lists only in-frame clones, some missing. The sample records fewer than 120,000 clones, roughly 90% being singletons. The sequencing input was PBMCs. These receptors originate from a woman under 40 in good health and CMV-seropositive.

The CDR3 nucleotides are TGTGCCAGCAGTGGCGTAGACCAGACACATCCTTTCTACGAGCAGTACTTC. It yields the protein CASSGVDQTHPFYEQYF. V gene TRBV25-1 combines with J gene TRBJ2-7, with D unclear. V was pared by 4 bases and J by 3 bases, with 22 bases between. Germline V lookup: CDR1 MGHDK, CDR2 SYGVNS. CDR3 length: 17 amino acids.

The J gene is TRBJ1-5, the V gene TRBV6-1; 8 positions agree with TRBD1. The CDR3 sequence is 15 residues long. V lost 8 bases to trimming and J lost 6 bases; unmatched junction nucleotides: 12. Germline V gene sequence: CDR1 MNHNS, CDR2 SASEGT. CDR3 amino acids: CASRYGQGGFQPQHF. CDR3 bases: TGTGCCAGCCGATATGGACAGGGAGGTTTTCAGCCCCAGCATTTT.

The V and J genes are TRBV27 and TRBJ1-3, with unresolved D. With 4 bases removed from V and 0 bases from J, the gap between germline ends came to 7 bases. The CDR3 totals 14 residues. Germline values: CDR1 MNHEY, CDR2 SMNVEV (reference sequence). CDR3 coding DNA: TGTGCCAGCAGTTCTTCAGTCTCTGGAAACACCATATATTTT. Residues: CASSSSVSGNTIYF.

This clone was picked up one time. This chain joins TRBV5-4 and TRBJ2-5; D gene ambiguous. The germline V gene encodes CDR1 SGHNT and CDR2 YYREEE (reference sequence). V was cut by 0 bases and J by 4 bases, with 4 bases left in between. The CDR3 has 12 residues. The CDR3 sequence is CASSLEPETQYF. The CDR3 DNA is TGTGCCAGCAGCTTGGAGCCAGAGACCCAGTACTTC.

The rearrangement joins TRBV7-2 to TRBJ2-7; 7 bases align to TRBD2. Trimming took 0 bases from V and 0 from J; bases not matched to a gene: 5. Germline V gene data show CDR1 as SGHTA and CDR2 as FQGNSA. The CDR3 spans 16 residues. The DNA of the CDR3 is TGTGCCAGCAGCTTAGCGCCTGGCGGGAGCTCCTACGAGCAGTACTTC. Translated: CASSLAPGGSSYEQYF.

The sample holds one count of this clone. V usage is TRBV7-9 and J usage is TRBJ2-3; D gene unclear. The CDR3 is 12 residues long. V gave up 0 bases and J gave up 7 bases, with 5 bases separating them. Germline CDR1 SEHNR, CDR2 FQNEAQ (reference sequence). The CDR3 DNA reads TGTGCCAGCAGCTTAGCTCCCTATACGCAGTATTTT. Protein sequence: CASSLAPYTQYF.

The V and J genes are TRBV30 and TRBJ2-7; 10 positions agree with TRBD1. The CDR3 sequence is 15 residues long. Germline values: CDR1 GTSNPN, CDR2 SVGIG (reference sequence). Trimming took 0 bases from V and 4 from J; bases not matched to a gene: 6. CDR3 protein: CAWSVWTGGGYEQYF. As DNA, the CDR3 is TGTGCCTGGAGTGTCTGGACAGGGGGGGGGTACGAGCAGTACTTC.

The chain's CDR3 is CASSPRVGGTGELFF. CDR3 nucleotides: TGCGCCAGCAGCCCACGCGTCGGGGGCACCGGGGAGCTGTTTTTT. The V and J genes are TRBV4-3 and TRBJ2-2; a weak D match, TRBD2 (6 bases). The CDR3 is 15 amino acids. Germline CDR1 and CDR2: LGHNA and YSLEER. Trimming cost V 4 bases and J 4 bases, with 13 bases left between them.

The chain uses TRBV9 and TRBJ2-2; 8 bases match TRBD1. Losses at the gene ends were 3 bases for V and 0 bases for J; bases not matched to a gene: 4. CDR3 length: 16 amino acids. The germline V gene has CDR1 SGDLS and CDR2 YYNGEE. CDR3 coding DNA: TGTGCCAGCAGCGCTAGACAGGGGCCGAACACCGGGGAGCTGTTTTTT. Amino acids: CASSARQGPNTGELFF.

V is TRBV28 and J is TRBJ2-6; D gene unclear. Germline V gene sequence: CDR1 MDHEN, CDR2 SYDVKM. V dropped 6 bases and J dropped 2 bases, with 5 bases sitting between them. The length of the CDR3 is 13 residues. This CDR3 is CASRSTGANVLTF. The CDR3 DNA reads TGTGCCAGCAGATCAACTGGGGCCAACGTCCTGACTTTC.

The chain has TRBV10-3 and TRBJ2-2; the D is unclear. Per germline, CDR1 ENHRY and CDR2 SYGVKD. V gave up 5 bases and J gave up 5 bases, with 3 bases separating them. The length of the CDR3 is 11 residues. The CDR3 protein is CAISQTGELFF. CDR3 nucleotides: TGTGCCATCAGTCAGACCGGGGAGCTGTTTTTT.

The J gene is TRBJ1-1, the V gene TRBV30; tentative D call: TRBD1 (5 bases). The CDR3 loop spans 13 amino acids. Germline V gives CDR1 GTSNPN, CDR2 SVGIG (reference sequence). Trimming pared 1 base from V and 7 bases from J, leaving 13 bases between. This chain's CDR3 is CAWSGQGGVEAFF. The DNA for the CDR3 is TGTGCCTGGAGTGGGCAGGGCGGCGTTGAAGCTTTCTTT.

The rearrangement uses TRBV2 and TRBJ1-2; D gene ambiguous. The germline CDR1 and CDR2 sequences are SNHLY and FYNNEI. CDR3 length equals 14 residues. V lost 6 bases, J lost 7 bases, and 18 bases lay in between. CDR3 DNA: TGTGCCAGCAGGGGAGCTTGGAGGGAGATTGGCTACACCTTC. Translated: CASRGAWREIGYTF.

This chain uses TRBV7-9 with TRBJ1-3; D perhaps matches TRBD1 (5 bases). Trimming pared 0 bases from V and 5 bases from J, leaving 14 bases between. The CDR3 length is 16 residues. Germline CDR1 SEHNR, CDR2 FQNEAQ (reference sequence). In DNA form, the CDR3 reads TGTGCCAGCAGCTTAGCCCTGACAGACCGCCGAAACACCATATATTTT. Amino acids: CASSLALTDRRNTIYF.

This clone showed up just a few times. The rearrangement joins TRBV9 to TRBJ1-1; D might be TRBD1 (6 bases). Germline V gene lookup returns CDR1 SGDLS and CDR2 YYNGEE. This CDR3 has 14 residues. V lost 4 bases and J 8 bases, leaving 18 bases between the germline ends. The CDR3 bases are TGTGCCAGCAGCACACGAGAGGCCGGGACAGAAGCTTTCTTT. Translation: CASSTREAGTEAFF.

This clone has more than one count but fewer than ten. The V and J genes are TRBV28 and TRBJ1-2; no clear D gene. Germline loops: CDR1 MDHEN, CDR2 SYDVKM. This CDR3 region has 12 residues. V lost 5 bases, J lost 5 bases, and 9 bases lay in between. The CDR3 DNA is TGTGCCAGCAGTGCCACAGTTTATGGCTACACCTTC. Translating it yields CASSATVYGYTF.

The V gene is TRBV4-1, the J gene TRBJ2-3; 9 bases align to TRBD1. CDR1 MGHRA and CDR2 YSYEKL come from the germline V gene. CDR3 length: 17 residues. The V segment lost 3 bases and the J segment 8 bases; nucleotides outside the gene matches: 15. The CDR3 coding sequence is TGCGCCAGCAGCCATCTCATCATTAGGACAGGGGATTTTACGCAGTATTTT. Translation: CASSHLIIRTGDFTQYF.

This clone was detected only once. J is TRBJ1-1 and V is TRBV6-5; no definite D call. Germline V CDR1 and CDR2: MNHEY, SVGAGI. CDR3 size: 14 residues. The V end was cut by 5 bases, the J end by 1 base, with 11 bases between. Here the CDR3 DNA reads TGTGCCAGCAGTAAACCGGGAAGGAACACTGAAGCTTTCTTT. It yields the protein CASSKPGRNTEAFF.

V is TRBV4-2 and J is TRBJ2-3, with D perhaps TRBD2 (6 bases). The germline gives CDR1 LGHNA, CDR2 YNFKEQ. The CDR3 extends over 17 amino acids. Trimming stripped 1 base from V and 4 bases from J, with 18 bases between. The CDR3 reads CASSQVEAGSFADTQYF. CDR3 bases: TGTGCCAGCAGCCAAGTAGAGGCCGGGAGTTTTGCAGATACGCAGTATTTT.

V is TRBV5-1 and J is TRBJ2-3; tentative D call: TRBD2 (6 bases). Trimming shortened V by 0 bases and J by 6 bases, and 20 bases separated the two germline ends. The length of the CDR3 is 17 residues. The germline CDR1 and CDR2 sequences are SGHRS and YFSETQ. The CDR3, as DNA: TGCGCCAGCAGCTTGGACCCTACCGGGGGTTGGGGTGATACGCAGTATTTT. As protein: CASSLDPTGGWGDTQYF.

V and J are TRBV5-1 and TRBJ2-1; maybe TRBD2 (6 bases). V shed 5 bases and J shed 0 bases, with 12 bases lying between them. Germline V gives CDR1 SGHRS, CDR2 YFSETQ. The CDR3 length is 15 residues. The CDR3 here is CASRPRGTSYNEQFF. DNA of the CDR3: TGCGCCAGCAGACCGCGGGGCACCTCCTACAATGAGCAGTTCTTC.

V gene TRBV28 combines with J gene TRBJ1-5; D ambiguous. V was trimmed by 5 bases and J by 8 bases, leaving 10 bases between them. Per germline, CDR1 MDHEN and CDR2 SYDVKM. The CDR3 is 12 residues long. The CDR3 loop is CASSPLREPQHF. DNA for the CDR3: TGTGCCAGCAGTCCCCTAAGAGAGCCCCAGCATTTT.

V usage is TRBV4-3 and J usage is TRBJ2-4; 7 positions agree with TRBD2. Germline CDR1 reads LGHNA; CDR2 reads YSLEER. The CDR3 sequence is 15 residues long. Losses at the gene ends were 3 bases for V and 5 bases for J; bases not matched to a gene: 7. The CDR3 coding sequence is TGCGCCAGCAGCCACGATACTAGCGTAGAAAACATTCAGTACTTC. Translation gives CASSHDTSVENIQYF.

This rearrangement joins TRBV7-8 to TRBJ2-1; 7 bases are a match to TRBD1. Losses at the gene ends were 6 bases for V and 6 bases for J; bases not matched to a gene: 14. Germline CDR1 SGHVS, CDR2 FQNEAQ. CDR3 length equals 16 residues. The CDR3 nucleotides are TGTGCCAGCAGTACCAAGACAGGGATTGCCCCCAATGAGCAGTTCTTC. It is translated as CASSTKTGIAPNEQFF.

The V gene is TRBV6-5, the J gene TRBJ2-7, with TRBD2 matching over 10 bases. The ends lost 2 bases at V and 7 bases at J; junction bases unmatched: 11. Germline values: CDR1 MNHEY, CDR2 SVGAGI. This CDR3 is built from 16 residues. For the CDR3, the DNA is TGTGCCAGCAGTTACGGGTTGAGCGGGGGGGCTCGAGAGCAGTACTTC. Its protein is CASSYGLSGGAREQYF.

The chain joins TRBV19 to TRBJ2-5, with D perhaps TRBD2 (6 bases). The CDR3 runs 15 residues. V lost 3 bases and J 5 bases, leaving 16 bases between the germline ends. Looked up from germline, CDR1 is LNHDA and CDR2 is SQIVND (reference sequence). In nucleotides, the CDR3 is TGTGCCAGTAGTATCGCGTCGGGAGCGCTGGAGACCCAGTACTTC. Residues: CASSIASGALETQYF. Full variable domain (rest looked up from reference TRBV19 and TRBJ2-5): DGGITQSPKYLFRKEGQNVTLSCEQNLNHDAMYWYRQDPGQGLRLIYYSQIVNDFQKGDIAEGYSVSREKKESFPLTVTSAQKNPTAFYLCASSIASGALETQYFGPGTRLLVL.

The chain carries TRBV6-6 and TRBJ1-1; 7 bases line up with TRBD1. V was clipped by 0 bases and J by 7 bases; unmatched bases: 11. This CDR3 comprises 16 residues. The germline V gene encodes CDR1 MNHNY and CDR2 SVGAGI (reference sequence). The CDR3 loop is CASSYSTGPPFSEAFF. The CDR3 coding sequence is TGTGCCAGCAGTTACTCGACAGGGCCTCCTTTCAGTGAAGCTTTCTTT.

This clone was recorded only once. The rearrangement joins TRBV11-2 to TRBJ2-7; 7 bases agree with TRBD2. V trimming: 3 bases; J trimming: 3 bases; junction bases outside the gene matches: 5. The CDR3 spans 14 residues. Germline lookup yields CDR1 SGHAT and CDR2 FQNNGV. Written as DNA, the CDR3 is TGTGCCAGCAGCTTTGGACTAGTCGACTACGAGCAGTACTTC. Its protein product is CASSFGLVDYEQYF.

This clone was counted between two and nine times. The genes are TRBV6-1 and TRBJ1-6; weak D call: TRBD1 (5 bases). The ends were cut back, 3 bases at V and 8 bases at J, with 8 bases in the middle. Germline CDR1 reads MNHNS; CDR2 reads SASEGT. CDR3 length: 13 residues. The DNA for the CDR3 is TGTGCCAGCAGTGACCGGGGGGATTCACCCCTCCACTTT. Translated: CASSDRGDSPLHF.